The rows below give T cell receptor beta chains drawn from one sample of a study of CD8+CD57+ T cells in acquired aplastic anemia. TCRdb ran MiXCR on the reads and lists one entry per CDR3 protein. The sample carries 190,000 or so distinct CDR3 sequences, roughly 50% recorded once. Material for sequencing was sorted CD4+, CD8+, or CD8+CD57+ T cells (not recorded which) from PBMCs. The receptor set was obtained from a human donor with aplastic anemia. CDR3s leave out the opening cysteine and the closing phenylalanine or tryptophan.

v_gene,j_gene,CDR3aa
TRBV24-1,TRBJ2-7,ATSDRQGGEQY
TRBV5-1,TRBJ1-1,ASSPRTGSTIGTEAF
TRBV25-1,TRBJ1-2,ASSVPRGLDGYT
TRBV7-8,TRBJ1-5,ASSLASGQGAYDQPQH
TRBV15,TRBJ1-2,ATSRERGVNYGYT
TRBV11-3,TRBJ2-7,ASSGPSGGIYEQY
TRBV2,TRBJ2-2,ASKLNTGELF
TRBV10-2,TRBJ1-6,ASSQATFRGRSPLH
TRBV10-3,TRBJ1-2,ASGEQETYGYT
TRBV10-2,TRBJ2-5,ASSESSASGRLWYQETQY
TRBV9,TRBJ2-7,ASSVVGRGYEQY
TRBV19,TRBJ2-3,ASSFGQVRDTQY
TRBV5-1,TRBJ1-5,ASSLGQSNQPQH
TRBV5-1,TRBJ2-5,ASSPRGGPETQY
TRBV6-2/TRBV6-3,TRBJ2-5,AVRRVVGKGETQY
TRBV30,TRBJ1-1,AWGVDRHTEAF
TRBV7-2,TRBJ2-5,ASSLWREETQY
TRBV6-1,TRBJ2-7,ASSKDRGQYYEQY
TRBV20-1,TRBJ2-7,SAREGLAGDIYEQY
TRBV10-3,TRBJ2-7,AISTAATYEQY
TRBV20-1,TRBJ2-3,SAEGRTTDTQY
TRBV7-9,TRBJ2-7,ASSHRVNEQY
TRBV19,TRBJ1-2,ASSIGGYYGYT
TRBV2,TRBJ2-1,AYGDYNEQF
TRBV20-1,TRBJ2-3,SASVENPVQY
TRBV29-1,TRBJ1-4,SVGDGVAANEKLF
TRBV20-1,TRBJ1-2,SPGPWGGYT
TRBV5-1,TRBJ2-1,ASSLATASGRAGNEQF
TRBV19,TRBJ1-1,ASSIDRDRGFLNTEAF
TRBV20-1,TRBJ2-7,SARNGYSYEQY
TRBV6-1,TRBJ1-1,ASREGGVNTEAF
TRBV20-1,TRBJ1-3,SARTQLSGNTIY
TRBV11-1,TRBJ2-2,ASSLADTSGRNTGELF
TRBV6-1,TRBJ1-2,ASMEGVGYGYT
TRBV9,TRBJ1-6,ASSVAQVAGNSPLH
TRBV20-1,TRBJ2-1,SANSGGAGYNEQF
TRBV7-9,TRBJ1-5,ASSSITGQGAGSNQPQH
TRBV7-2,TRBJ2-7,ASSLRTSGRDYEQY
TRBV2,TRBJ1-4,ASRARQGLGEKLF
TRBV29-1,TRBJ2-7,SVEDAVYEQY
TRBV5-1,TRBJ2-7,ASSFSGAEQY
TRBV7-3,TRBJ2-3,ASSLAVESLDTQY
TRBV20-1,TRBJ2-7,SARVLLAGGTYEQY
TRBV2,TRBJ2-5,ASRDNWSGETQY
TRBV5-1,TRBJ2-7,ASSPRGHYEQY
TRBV6-4,TRBJ2-1,ASSDGAFNEQF
TRBV10-3,TRBJ2-1,AISLHGNEQF
TRBV20-1,TRBJ2-1,SAAQAGAQF
TRBV7-2,TRBJ1-4,ASSLNQKLF
TRBV2,TRBJ1-4,ASSDRGLNEKLF